This TCR beta chain was identified in a study of blood T cell repertoires in COVID-19. Study as a whole: There were acute and convalescent COVID-19 samples, and they came from the United States, Italy and Spain. T cells, B-cell-depleted T cells, or PBMCs provided the cDNA or gDNA that served as material.

The junction had 5 bases not matched to a gene; V was cut back by 6 bases and J by 0 bases. In germline, CDR1 is LGHNA, CDR2 YNFKEQ. The CDR3 length is 17 residues. In the authors' workflow: Amplified reference gene primers provided the basis for estimating nucleated cell counts. The method was immunoSEQ multiplex PCR; TCRdb's version includes in-frame clones alone and lacks a portion of them. V and J calls and clone size are given by that table; D and trimming were obtained from the DNA. This table holds approximately 360,000 clones, 85% to 90% found once. Sequences were obtained from peripheral blood. The sequence derives from a man aged 18 to 30 with active or convalescent COVID-19. The rearrangement uses TRBV4-2 and TRBJ2-3, with 14 bases aligning to TRBD2. This CDR3 reads CASRRTSGRSSTDTQYF. The CDR3, as DNA: TGTGCCAGCAGACGGACTAGCGGGAGGTCTAGCACAGATACGCAGTATTTT.